This TCR beta chain was sequenced for a study of T cell responses to AZD1222 COVID-19 vaccine. Concerning this clone itself: No antigen is known for it.

General study findings and limits: The study reported that nearly half of spike-specific TCRs target unmutated variant regions. None of the repertoires were sampled until the peak T cell response had passed. Seropositivity was recorded at baseline in only six AZD1222 recipients.

The germline V gene encodes CDR1 LNHDA and CDR2 SQIVND (reference sequence). The V gene lost 3 bases and the J gene lost 1 base, with 12 bases spanning the gap. The CDR3 is 15 amino acids. Clones were sequenced by immunoSEQ multiplex PCR, and TCRdb holds only the in-frame ones, with some missing. The top ten hold approximately 6.8% of the sample, which has 100,000 to 150,000 clones, about nine tenths seen once. The chain uses TRBV19 and TRBJ1-1; D might be TRBD1 (5 bases). The source of this sequence is an adult in good health. The sequenced sample was peripheral blood, obtained on day 0 of AZD1222 vaccination. CDR3 DNA: TGTGCCAGTAGTATCTCCCCAGGGACGAACACTGAAGCTTTCTTT. It is translated as CASSISPGTNTEAFF. Full variable domain (rest looked up from reference TRBV19 and TRBJ1-1): DGGITQSPKYLFRKEGQNVTLSCEQNLNHDAMYWYRQDPGQGLRLIYYSQIVNDFQKGDIAEGYSVSREKKESFPLTVTSAQKNPTAFYLCASSISPGTNTEAFFGQGTRLTVV.